These T cell receptor beta chains were read from a single sample in a study of early T cells in non-severe SARS-CoV-2 infection. TCRdb analysed the 5' RACE reads with MiXCR anew, one entry per CDR3 protein. The repertoire holds 60,000 or so distinct CDR3 sequences, with roughly 12% as singletons. The sequences come from whole blood, collected at baseline. The receptor set was obtained from an adult who was a healthcare worker with PCR-confirmed SARS-CoV-2 infection or an uninfected control (not recorded which). The CDR3 runs from the conserved cysteine through the conserved F or W. The D gene is left open where the match is weak. Size values are once, few and many counts, or a class for expanded clones, and some rows have none.

d_call j_call clone_size v_call cdr3_aa cdr3_nt
- TRBJ2-3 - TRBV7-2 CASSYDSASTDTQYF TGTGCCAGCAGCTATGATAGCGCTAGCACAGATACGCAGTATTTT
- TRBJ2-7 few TRBV2 CASARWGSTKGEQYF TGTGCCAGCGCCCGGTGGGGCAGTACTAAAGGCGAGCAGTACTTC
TRBD2 TRBJ2-1 few TRBV10-3 CAISVYQAGLAGGGEQFF TGTGCCATCAGTGTTTACCAGGCGGGACTAGCGGGAGGTGGTGAGCAGTTCTTC
- TRBJ2-7 few TRBV27 CASTNSYEQYF TGTGCCAGCACGAACTCCTACGAGCAGTACTTC
- TRBJ2-7 few TRBV18 CASSPRPGPSEQYF TGTGCCAGCTCACCACGGCCAGGGCCAAGCGAGCAGTACTTC
TRBD2 TRBJ2-3 few TRBV11-2 CASSLGGRNTDTQYF TGTGCCAGCAGCTTGGGCGGGAGGAACACAGATACGCAGTATTTT
- TRBJ1-2 - TRBV6-5 CASSPFPWDYGYTF TGTGCCAGCAGCCCCTTCCCATGGGACTATGGCTACACCTTC
- TRBJ2-7 - TRBV15 CATSRDSSAYEQYF TGTGCCACCAGCAGAGATTCTTCGGCCTACGAGCAGTACTTC
TRBD1 TRBJ2-5 - TRBV11-2 CASSSPAGQGIKIQETQYF TGTGCCAGCAGCTCCCCGGCGGGACAGGGCATAAAGATACAAGAGACCCAGTACTTC
- TRBJ2-3 few TRBV29-1 CSVELSTDTQYF TGCAGCGTTGAGTTGAGTACAGATACGCAGTATTTT
- TRBJ1-1 - TRBV30 CAWSDSYTEAFF TGTGCCTGGAGTGACAGTTACACTGAAGCTTTCTTT
TRBD1 TRBJ1-1 - TRBV20-1 CSARLGQLNTEAFF TGCAGTGCTCGCCTGGGACAGCTGAACACTGAAGCTTTCTTT
- TRBJ2-1 many TRBV6-2/TRBV6-3 CASSRQRGNTYNEQFF TGTGCCAGCAGTCGCCAACGGGGGAACACCTACAATGAGCAGTTCTTC
- TRBJ1-4 few TRBV4-3 CASSQVLLSLRENEKLFF TGCGCCAGCAGCCAAGTTTTACTAAGTCTGCGGGAGAATGAAAAACTGTTTTTT
- TRBJ2-1 many TRBV7-8 CASRRMVYNEQFF TGTGCCAGCCGTCGGATGGTGTACAATGAGCAGTTCTTC
- TRBJ1-1 many TRBV11-2 CASKPFDSTEAFF TGTGCCAGCAAGCCTTTTGATTCCACTGAAGCTTTCTTT